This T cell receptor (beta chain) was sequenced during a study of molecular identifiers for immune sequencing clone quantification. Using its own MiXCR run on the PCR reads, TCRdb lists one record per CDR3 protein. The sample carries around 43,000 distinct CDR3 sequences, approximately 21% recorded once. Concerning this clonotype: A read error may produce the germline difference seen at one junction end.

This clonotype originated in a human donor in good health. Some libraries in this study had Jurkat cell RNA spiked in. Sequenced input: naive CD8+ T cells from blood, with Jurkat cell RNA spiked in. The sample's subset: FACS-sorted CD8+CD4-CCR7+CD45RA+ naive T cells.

The CDR3 spells CASSQDSGRNTEASF. The CDR3 nucleotides read TGCGCCAGCAGCCAAGATTCAGGGCGAAACACTGAGGCTTCCTTT. V gene TRBV4-3 combines with J gene TRBJ1-1; TRBD1 might be the D (5 bases). Germline CDR1 reads LGHNA; CDR2 reads YSLEER. The CDR3 runs to 15 residues.